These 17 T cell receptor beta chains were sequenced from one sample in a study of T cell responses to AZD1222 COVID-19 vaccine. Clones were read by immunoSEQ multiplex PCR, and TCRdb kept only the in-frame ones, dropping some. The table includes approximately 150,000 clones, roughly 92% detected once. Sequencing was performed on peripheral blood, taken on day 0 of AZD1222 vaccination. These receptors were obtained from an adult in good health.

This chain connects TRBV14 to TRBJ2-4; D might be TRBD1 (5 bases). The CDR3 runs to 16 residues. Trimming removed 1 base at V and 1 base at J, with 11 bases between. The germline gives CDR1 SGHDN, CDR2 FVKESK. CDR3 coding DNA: TGTGCCAGCAGCCAAGGGCCAGGGATGGCCAAAAACATTCAGTACTTC. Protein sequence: CASSQGPGMAKNIQYF. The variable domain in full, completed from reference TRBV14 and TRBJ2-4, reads EAGVTQFPSHSVIEKGQTVTLRCDPISGHDNLYWYRRVMGKEIKFLLHFVKESKQDESGMPNNRFLAERTGGTYSTLKVQPAELEDSGVYFCASSQGPGMAKNIQYFGAGTRLSVL.

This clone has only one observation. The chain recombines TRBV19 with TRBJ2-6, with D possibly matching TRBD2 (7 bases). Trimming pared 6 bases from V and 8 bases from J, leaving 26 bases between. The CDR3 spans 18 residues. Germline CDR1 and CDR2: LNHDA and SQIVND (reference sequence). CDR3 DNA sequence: TGTGCCAGTAGACGAATCCGAGGGGGGGTCGACGGGACCAACGTCCTGACTTTC. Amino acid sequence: CASRRIRGGVDGTNVLTF.

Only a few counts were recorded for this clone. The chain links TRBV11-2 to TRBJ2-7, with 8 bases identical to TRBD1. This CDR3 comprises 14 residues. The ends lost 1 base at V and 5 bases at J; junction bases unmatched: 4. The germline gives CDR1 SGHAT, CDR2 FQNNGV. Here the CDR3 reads CASSLGPGGDEQYF. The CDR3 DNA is TGTGCCAGCAGCTTAGGCCCAGGGGGCGACGAGCAGTACTTC.

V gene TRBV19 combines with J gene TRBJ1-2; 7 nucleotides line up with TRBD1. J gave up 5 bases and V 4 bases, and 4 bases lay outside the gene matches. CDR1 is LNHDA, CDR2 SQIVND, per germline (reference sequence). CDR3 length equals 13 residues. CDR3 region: CASSRGTEYGYTF. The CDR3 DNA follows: TGTGCCAGTAGTAGGGGGACAGAGTATGGCTACACCTTC.

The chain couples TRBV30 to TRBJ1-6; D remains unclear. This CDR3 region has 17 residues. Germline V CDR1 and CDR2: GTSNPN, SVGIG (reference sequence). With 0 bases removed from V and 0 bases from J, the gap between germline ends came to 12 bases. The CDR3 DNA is TGTGCCTGGAGTGTACGAGGGAAGAGCTCCTATAATTCACCCCTCCACTTT. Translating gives CAWSVRGKSSYNSPLHF.

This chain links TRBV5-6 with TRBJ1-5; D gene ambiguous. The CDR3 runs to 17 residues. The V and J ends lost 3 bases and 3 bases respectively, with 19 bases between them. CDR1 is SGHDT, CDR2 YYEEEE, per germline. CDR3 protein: CASSSTGQADPNQPQHF. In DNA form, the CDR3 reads TGTGCCAGCAGCTCCACCGGTCAGGCAGACCCCAATCAGCCCCAGCATTTT.

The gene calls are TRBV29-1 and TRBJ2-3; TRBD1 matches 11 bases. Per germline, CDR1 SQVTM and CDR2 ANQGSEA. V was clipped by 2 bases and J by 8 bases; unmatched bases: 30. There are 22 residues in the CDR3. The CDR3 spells CSVEFFGTAGQGAPSPGVTQYF. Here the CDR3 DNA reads TGCAGCGTTGAATTTTTTGGTACCGCCGGACAGGGGGCTCCCTCCCCCGGTGTTACGCAGTATTTT.

The CDR3 coding sequence is TGCAGCGTTACCGGGACAGGGGGCTTGAGCTCCTACAATGAGCAGTTCTTC. This sequence encodes CSVTGTGGLSSYNEQFF. The rearrangement links TRBV29-1 to TRBJ2-1; TRBD1 matches 12 bases. With V trimmed by 5 bases and J by 0 bases, 8 bases remained unmatched. CDR3 length equals 17 residues. The germline CDR1 and CDR2 sequences are SQVTM and ANQGSEA.

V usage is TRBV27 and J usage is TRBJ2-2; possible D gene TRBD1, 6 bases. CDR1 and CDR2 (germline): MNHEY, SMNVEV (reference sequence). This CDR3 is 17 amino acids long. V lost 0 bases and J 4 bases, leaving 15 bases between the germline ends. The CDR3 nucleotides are TGTGCCAGCAGTTTATCGCGGCCAGGGGCGAGCACCGGGGAGCTGTTTTTT. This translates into CASSLSRPGASTGELFF.

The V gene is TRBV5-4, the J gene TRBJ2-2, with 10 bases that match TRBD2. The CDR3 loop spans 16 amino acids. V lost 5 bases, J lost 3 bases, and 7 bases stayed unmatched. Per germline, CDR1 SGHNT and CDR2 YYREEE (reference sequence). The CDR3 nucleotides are TGTGCCAGCAGTCCAGCGGGGGGGCCGGACACCGGGGAGCTGTTTTTT. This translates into CASSPAGGPDTGELFF.

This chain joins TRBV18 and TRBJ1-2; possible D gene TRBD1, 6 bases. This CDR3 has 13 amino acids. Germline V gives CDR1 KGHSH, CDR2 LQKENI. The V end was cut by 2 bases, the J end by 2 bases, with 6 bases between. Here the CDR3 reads CASSPGGNYGYTF. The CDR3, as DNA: TGTGCCAGCTCACCAGGGGGCAACTATGGCTACACCTTC.

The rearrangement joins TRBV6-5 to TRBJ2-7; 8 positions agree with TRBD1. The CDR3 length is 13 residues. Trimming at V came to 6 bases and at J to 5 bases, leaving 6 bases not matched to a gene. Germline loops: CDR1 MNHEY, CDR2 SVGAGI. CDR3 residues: CASRAAGGHEQYF. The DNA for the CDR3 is TGTGCCAGCAGGGCTGCAGGGGGCCACGAGCAGTACTTC.

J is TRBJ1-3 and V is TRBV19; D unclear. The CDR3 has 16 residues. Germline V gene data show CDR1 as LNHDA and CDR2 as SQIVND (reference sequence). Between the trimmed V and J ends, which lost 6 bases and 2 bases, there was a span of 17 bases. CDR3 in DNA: TGTGCCAGTAGATCTCCGGGCCTCGGTCCTGGAAACACCATATATTTT. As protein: CASRSPGLGPGNTIYF.

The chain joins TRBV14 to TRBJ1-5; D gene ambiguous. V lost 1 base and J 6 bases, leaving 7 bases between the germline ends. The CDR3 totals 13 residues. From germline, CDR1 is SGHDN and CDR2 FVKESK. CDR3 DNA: TGTGCCAGCAGCCAAGGGCTATCTCAGCCCCAGCATTTT. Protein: CASSQGLSQPQHF.

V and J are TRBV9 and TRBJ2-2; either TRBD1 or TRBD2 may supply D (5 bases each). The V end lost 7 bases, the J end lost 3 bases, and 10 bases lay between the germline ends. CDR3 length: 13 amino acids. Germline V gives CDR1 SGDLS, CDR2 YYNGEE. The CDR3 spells CASGGADTGELFF. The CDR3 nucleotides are TGTGCCAGCGGGGGTGCGGACACCGGGGAGCTGTTTTTT.

Here the CDR3 reads CASSGAGTSGPQETQYF. Written as DNA, the CDR3 is TGCGCCAGCAGCGGAGCCGGGACTAGCGGTCCCCAAGAGACCCAGTACTTC. J is TRBJ2-5 and V is TRBV5-1; TRBD2 matches at 11 bases. The CDR3 consists of 17 residues. The trim removed 4 bases at V and 1 base at J, leaving 9 bases unmatched. Germline lookup yields CDR1 SGHRS and CDR2 YFSETQ.

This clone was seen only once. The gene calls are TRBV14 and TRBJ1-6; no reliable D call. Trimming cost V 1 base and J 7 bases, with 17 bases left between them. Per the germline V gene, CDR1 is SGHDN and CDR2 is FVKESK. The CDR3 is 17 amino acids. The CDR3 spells CASSQAVDVGLNSPLHF. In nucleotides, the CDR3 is TGTGCCAGCAGCCAAGCGGTGGATGTGGGTTTGAATTCACCCCTCCACTTT.